This TCR beta chain was documented in a study of OX40 agonist ivuxolimab in advanced cancers. Overall study: Patients were dosed with the agonistic anti-OX40 (CD134) antibody ivuxolimab. Dose-escalation patients suffered from hepatocellular carcinoma, melanoma, renal cell or head and neck cancer. Notes on the study in general: Blood T cells, both CD4+ and CD8+, expanded clonally by week 6 at 0.1 to 3.0 mg/kg. Some patients who did not respond also had low normalized T-cell clonal expansion.

This clone was seen a handful of times. Its antigen is currently unknown. Some clones are missing from TCRdb's copy, which holds only in-frame ones; the method was immunoSEQ multiplex PCR. The sample includes about 44,000 clones, approximately 80% of them seen just once. Germline CDR1 SGHAT, CDR2 FQNNGV. V was pared by 1 base and J by 6 bases, with 9 bases between. The CDR3 runs 14 residues. This receptor was taken from an adult with an advanced solid tumor such as melanoma, head and neck, liver or kidney cancer. The sample was CD4+ or CD8+ T cells sorted from blood, taken in a trial of the OX40 agonist ivuxolimab. The chain couples TRBV11-2 to TRBJ2-2, with unresolved D. CDR3: CASSLVAVAGELFF. In nucleotides, the CDR3 is TGTGCCAGCAGCTTAGTTGCAGTGGCCGGGGAGCTGTTTTTT. Based on the CDR3 plus reference TRBV11-2 and TRBJ2-2, the full variable domain is EAGVAQSPRYKIIEKRQSVAFWCNPISGHATLYWYQQILGQGPKLLIQFQNNGVVDDSQLPKDRFSAERLKGVDSTLKIQPAKLEDSAVYLCASSLVAVAGELFFGEGSRLTVL.